This TCR beta chain was identified during a study of response to subunit inactivated influenza vaccine. Notes on the study in general: Each seasonal flu vaccination may recruit only limited new T cells, authors suggested.

Trimming pared 3 bases from V and 2 bases from J, leaving 12 bases between. This CDR3 spans 15 amino acids. Germline loops: CDR1 SGHTA, CDR2 FQGNSA. TCRdb called the RT-PCR reads again in MiXCR, with one record for every CDR3 protein. The data contain about 500,000 distinct CDR3 sequences, 15% to 20% of them singletons. A note on this clonotype: Its matching antigen is unknown.

This clonotype was sampled from a man in his fifties or sixties who received an inactivated influenza vaccine. The sequencing here drew on CD4+ T cells sorted from PBMCs, taken 23 to 25 months after vaccination. The J gene is TRBJ2-3, the V gene TRBV7-2, with D tentatively TRBD1 (7 bases). CDR3 amino acids: CASSFQGGPTDTQYF. CDR3 nucleotides: TGTGCCAGCAGCTTCCAGGGGGGACCCACAGATACGCAGTATTTT.